A selection of T cell receptor beta chains follows, all from one sample in a study of long-term antiretroviral therapy in people with HIV. The assay was immunoSEQ multiplex PCR, and TCRdb's table has in-frame clones only and misses some. The data show under 20,000 clones, with approximately 90% seen just once and 10% to 15% held by the top ten. Source: unsorted PBMCs, taken 0.6 years after starting antiretroviral therapy. These receptors were obtained from a woman in her 40s with HIV. CDR3s include the opening cysteine and the closing phenylalanine or tryptophan. A D gene is named only where the DNA matches it firmly. Size is stated for part of the rows, as once, few or many counts, or as a class when the clone is expanded.

D,size,V,J,DNA,CDR3
NA,once,TRBV6-5,TRBJ2-7,TGTGCCAGCGAGGGGCCCACAGGGCTCGAGCAGTACTTC,CASEGPTGLEQYF
TRBD2,NA,TRBV10-3,TRBJ2-3,TGTGCCATCAGTCAAAGGGAGCGGGGCCCAGATACGCAGTATTTT,CAISQRERGPDTQYF
TRBD1,NA,TRBV7-2,TRBJ2-7,TGTGCCAGCAGCTGGGGACAGGGGGCCTCCTACGAGCAGTACTTC,CASSWGQGASYEQYF
NA,once,TRBV7-8,TRBJ2-7,TGTGCCAGCAGCTTAGCGACTCTGAGCTCCTACGAGCAGTACTTC,CASSLATLSSYEQYF
NA,NA,TRBV5-1,TRBJ2-2,TGCGCCAGTTATACAGTGACAGGGGAGCTGTTTTTT,CASYTVTGELFF
NA,NA,TRBV11-3,TRBJ2-3,TGTGCCAGCAGCTCGATCTTAGGGGGGCAGTATTTT,CASSSILGGQYF
NA,NA,TRBV10-3,TRBJ2-7,TGTGCCATCAGTGGTGGGGGGGGCACAGGGAGCTCCTACGAGCAGTACTTC,CAISGGGGTGSSYEQYF
NA,NA,TRBV6-6,TRBJ2-7,TGTGCCAGCAGTTCTACGGACCACGGGCCTAATGGCGAGCAGTACTTC,CASSSTDHGPNGEQYF
NA,NA,TRBV27,TRBJ2-1,TGTGCCAGCAGTTCTTTTAGTAATGAGCAGTTCTTC,CASSSFSNEQFF
TRBD1,NA,TRBV29-1,TRBJ2-1,TGCAGCGCTGCCGGGACAGGGTACAATGAGCAGTTCTTC,CSAAGTGYNEQFF
NA,few,TRBV25-1,TRBJ1-2,TGTGCCAGCTCCTCTTGGACCGGGGGTTCCGGCTACACCTTC,CASSSWTGGSGYTF
TRBD1,NA,TRBV14,TRBJ1-1,TGTGCCAGCAGCCTAAAACAGGGGGTAACTGAAGCTTTCTTT,CASSLKQGVTEAFF
TRBD1,NA,TRBV27,TRBJ1-4,TGTGCCAGCGGAAAGGACAGGGACCCCGAAAAACTGTTTTTT,CASGKDRDPEKLFF
TRBD1,NA,TRBV5-1,TRBJ1-2,TGCGCCAGCAGCGAACTGGGGGACAGGGGGCGCCACGGGAACTATGGCTACACCTTC,CASSELGDRGRHGNYGYTF
NA,NA,TRBV28,TRBJ2-7,TGTGCCAGCAGTTCGGGGGCGACCTACGAGCAGTACTTC,CASSSGATYEQYF
NA,NA,TRBV6-6,TRBJ1-1,TGTGCCAGCAGTTACGAGGCGAACACTGAAGCTTTCTTT,CASSYEANTEAFF
TRBD1,NA,TRBV30,TRBJ1-2,TGTGCCTGGAGTGAAACAGGGGGGACGGACTATGGCTACACCTTC,CAWSETGGTDYGYTF
NA,NA,TRBV30,TRBJ1-5,TGTGCCTGGAGTCATCGGGGCCAGCAGCCCCAGCATTTT,CAWSHRGQQPQHF
NA,once,TRBV25-1,TRBJ1-1,TGTGCCAGCAGTGCGACAGGGAACACTGAAGCTTTCTTT,CASSATGNTEAFF
NA,NA,TRBV11-2,TRBJ1-6,TGTGCCAGCAGCTTAGATTGGCAGGGTCATTCACCCCTCCACTTT,CASSLDWQGHSPLHF
NA,NA,TRBV5-4,TRBJ1-6,TGTGCCAGCAGCTTTGGGGGAGACGCCTATAATTCACCCCTCCACTTT,CASSFGGDAYNSPLHF
NA,NA,TRBV11-2,TRBJ1-1,TGTGCCAGCAGCATTAGGGGGGGTGTAGGGCTATCAACCACTGAAGCTTTCTTT,CASSIRGGVGLSTTEAFF
TRBD2,NA,TRBV27,TRBJ2-1,TGTGCCAGCAGTCCGCGACTAGCGGGGGGCCATAGCTCCTACAATGAGCAGTTCTTC,CASSPRLAGGHSSYNEQFF
TRBD1,once,TRBV4-2,TRBJ1-1,TGTGCCAGCAGCCACGGGGACAGAGTGAACACTGAAGCTTTCTTT,CASSHGDRVNTEAFF